These 4 T cell receptor beta chains were all obtained from the same sample, sequenced in a study of blood T cell repertoires in COVID-19. Assay used: immunoSEQ multiplex PCR; TCRdb lists only in-frame clones, some missing. The sample shows 110,000 to 150,000 clones, around 84% of them seen only once. The specimen sequenced was peripheral blood. The source of these receptors is a woman in her sixties or seventies with acute or convalescent COVID-19.

CDR3 in DNA: TGTGCCAGTACCCCATCTTTCCCCTACACAGATACGCAGTATTTT. Translated, it gives CASTPSFPYTDTQYF. The J gene is TRBJ2-3, the V gene TRBV19; D not certain. CDR3 length: 15 residues. Deletions cut 7 bases from V and 2 bases from J, with 16 bases between. Germline V CDR1 and CDR2: LNHDA, SQIVND (reference sequence). Combining the CDR3 with reference TRBV19 and TRBJ2-3 gives the whole variable domain DGGITQSPKYLFRKEGQNVTLSCEQNLNHDAMYWYRQDPGQGLRLIYYSQIVNDFQKGDIAEGYSVSREKKESFPLTVTSAQKNPTAFYLCASTPSFPYTDTQYFGPGTRLTVL.

The chain employs TRBV28 and TRBJ2-5, with D possibly TRBD2 on 6 matching bases. The CDR3 extends over 14 amino acids. V lost 6 bases and J 5 bases, leaving 16 bases between the germline ends. In germline, CDR1 is MDHEN, CDR2 SYDVKM. The CDR3 DNA sequence: TGTGCCAGCAGGGAGGGCAGTTCTGACGAGACCCAGTACTTC. Translating gives CASREGSSDETQYF. Full variable domain (rest looked up from reference TRBV28 and TRBJ2-5): DVKVTQSSRYLVKRTGEKVFLECVQDMDHENMFWYRQDPGLGLRLIYFSYDVKMKEKGDIPEGYSVSREKKERFSLILESASTNQTSMYLCASREGSSDETQYFGPGTRLLVL.

The V call is TRBV28, the J call TRBJ2-1; D remains unclear. This CDR3 contains 15 residues. Trimming shortened V by 6 bases and J by 0 bases, and 12 bases separated the two germline ends. Germline values: CDR1 MDHEN, CDR2 SYDVKM. CDR3 nucleotides: TGTGCCAGCAGAACTCCCGCCCGCTCCTACAATGAGCAGTTCTTC. Translation gives CASRTPARSYNEQFF.

The count of this clone is one. This rearrangement joins TRBV6-2 or TRBV6-3 to TRBJ2-1, with 7 bases identical to TRBD2. Germline CDR1 and CDR2: MNHEY and SVGEGT. There are 14 residues in the CDR3. The V gene end was trimmed by 5 bases and the J gene end by 6 bases; junction bases not matched to a gene: 7. Here the CDR3 reads CASSTGTISNEQFF. CDR3 DNA: TGTGCCAGCAGTACCGGGACTATAAGCAATGAGCAGTTCTTC.